This entry lists 19 T cell receptor beta chains sequenced from one sample in a study of blood T cell repertoires in COVID-19. Sequencing used immunoSEQ multiplex PCR; TCRdb keeps in-frame clones, though not all of them. Of roughly 170,000 clones in the sample, roughly 85% were seen once. Specimen: peripheral blood. Every receptor here comes from a woman aged 50 to 60 with COVID-19, enrolled during active disease.

The rearrangement uses TRBV12-3 or TRBV12-4 and TRBJ1-2, with 7 nucleotides matching TRBD1. V was clipped by 3 bases and J by 8 bases; unmatched bases: 6. CDR3 size: 13 residues. The CDR3 DNA follows: TGTGCCAGCAGTTTGGAGGGGGCCCAGGGCTACACCTTC. Its protein is CASSLEGAQGYTF.

V usage is TRBV29-1 and J usage is TRBJ2-1, with D hard to call. Germline V gene data show CDR1 as SQVTM and CDR2 as ANQGSEA. Trimming took off 4 bases at V and 8 bases at J, with 6 bases between the two ends. This CDR3 spans 10 amino acids. This CDR3 is CSVVAYEQFF. Written as DNA, the CDR3 is TGCAGCGTTGTGGCATATGAGCAGTTCTTC.

V usage is TRBV30 and J usage is TRBJ2-7; D is undetermined. Deletions cut 1 base from V and 6 bases from J, with 10 bases between. The germline CDR1 and CDR2 sequences are GTSNPN and SVGIG (reference sequence). This CDR3 comprises 12 residues. CDR3 amino acids: CAWSASRTEQYF. The CDR3 region has the DNA TGTGCCTGGAGTGCAAGCCGAACCGAGCAGTACTTC.

This sequence joins TRBV27 and TRBJ2-3, with 10 bases aligning to TRBD2. The V gene's germline CDR1 is MNHEY and CDR2 SMNVEV (reference sequence). The V and J ends lost 3 bases and 4 bases, in that order; junction bases with no gene match: 7. The CDR3 covers 16 residues. The CDR3 bases are TGTGCCAGCAGTTTGTCAGCGGGGGGGCCCGCAGATACGCAGTATTTT. It yields the protein CASSLSAGGPADTQYF.

This chain connects TRBV19 to TRBJ1-2; 7 nucleotides line up with TRBD1. Germline V gives CDR1 LNHDA, CDR2 SQIVND (reference sequence). This CDR3 spans 14 amino acids. Trimming cost V 1 base and J 2 bases; bases outside gene matches: 1. The CDR3 DNA is TGTGCCAGTAGTATAGGACAGGGCAACTATGGCTACACCTTC. It specifies CASSIGQGNYGYTF.

This clone showed up just once. The chain's CDR3 is CATSETGTLDNQPQHF. The CDR3 DNA follows: TGTGCCACCAGTGAAACCGGGACATTGGACAATCAGCCCCAGCATTTT. The V and J genes are TRBV24-1 and TRBJ1-5; possible D gene TRBD1, 6 bases. This CDR3 contains 16 residues. CDR1 and CDR2 from the germline V gene are KGHDR and SFDVKD. Trimming stripped 4 bases from V and 3 bases from J, with 15 bases between.

This clone has a single count. The chain is built from TRBV7-9 and TRBJ1-1; D is uncertain. The germline CDR1 and CDR2 sequences are SEHNR and FQNEAQ (reference sequence). V lost 2 bases, J lost 4 bases, and 14 bases lay in between. This CDR3 is 15 amino acids long. In DNA, the CDR3 is TGTGCCAGCAGCTTATCGGAAGGGCGGGTCACTGAAGCTTTCTTT. Residues: CASSLSEGRVTEAFF.

V usage is TRBV5-1 and J usage is TRBJ2-5, with 8 nucleotides matching TRBD1. Germline V gene data show CDR1 as SGHRS and CDR2 as YFSETQ. V lost 4 bases to trimming and J lost 1 base; unmatched junction nucleotides: 3. The CDR3 runs 14 residues. CDR3 loop: CASSRTGIQETQYF. CDR3 nucleotide sequence: TGCGCCAGCAGCCGGACAGGGATCCAAGAGACCCAGTACTTC. Full variable domain (rest looked up from reference TRBV5-1 and TRBJ2-5): KAGVTQTPRYLIKTRGQQVTLSCSPISGHRSVSWYQQTPGQGLQFLFEYFSETQRNKGNFPGRFSGRQFSNSRSEMNVSTLELGDSALYLCASSRTGIQETQYFGPGTRLLVL.

V gene TRBV14 combines with J gene TRBJ2-7, with D perhaps matching TRBD2 (6 bases). CDR3 size: 15 residues. Germline CDR1 reads SGHDN; CDR2 reads FVKESK. The V end lost 1 base, the J end lost 2 bases, and 12 bases lay between the germline ends. The CDR3 protein is CASSQGVGGTYEQYF. The DNA of the CDR3 is TGTGCCAGCAGCCAAGGGGTCGGGGGAACCTACGAGCAGTACTTC.

This clone was seen more than once but under ten times. The chain is built from TRBV7-9 and TRBJ2-7; D is perhaps TRBD1 (6 bases). V was shortened by 5 bases and J by 4 bases, with 9 bases between the two germline ends. CDR1 is SEHNR and CDR2 is FQNEAQ in the germline V gene (reference sequence). The CDR3 runs to 12 residues. CDR3 DNA: TGTGCCAGCAGCATACAGGGTTACGAGCAGTACTTC. The encoded protein is CASSIQGYEQYF.

The J gene is TRBJ1-2, the V gene TRBV10-3, with D possibly matching TRBD1 (5 bases). Germline-derived CDR1 and CDR2 are ENHRY and SYGVKD. The CDR3 has 13 residues. Trimming removed 4 bases from V and 5 bases from J, with 11 bases in between. This CDR3 reads CAISGPQAYGYTF. DNA for the CDR3: TGTGCCATCAGTGGGCCACAGGCTTATGGCTACACCTTC.

This clone occurred once. The rearrangement links TRBV6-5 to TRBJ1-1; maybe TRBD1 (5 bases). Germline V gene lookup returns CDR1 MNHEY and CDR2 SVGAGI. CDR3 length: 13 residues. The V and J ends lost 7 bases and 2 bases respectively, with 11 bases between them. CDR3 region: CASISGFNTEAFF. For the CDR3, the DNA is TGTGCCAGCATTTCAGGGTTTAACACTGAAGCTTTCTTT.

This sequence joins TRBV7-6 and TRBJ2-5; D perhaps matches TRBD2 (5 bases). The CDR3 spans 16 residues. The V and J ends lost 1 base and 9 bases respectively, with 21 bases between them. From germline, CDR1 is SGHVS and CDR2 FNYEAQ. The CDR3 spells CASSLDRAGQVKSQYF. CDR3 nucleotide sequence: TGTGCCAGCAGCTTAGATAGGGCGGGCCAGGTGAAGTCCCAGTACTTC. The full variable domain, in which reference TRBV7-6 and TRBJ2-5 provide the parts outside the CDR3, is GAGVSQSPRYKVTKRGQDVALRCDPISGHVSLYWYRQALGQGPEFLTYFNYEAQQDKSGLPNDRFSAERPEGSISTLTIQRTEQRDSAMYRCASSLDRAGQVKSQYFGPGTRLLVL.

The gene calls are TRBV19 and TRBJ2-7, with D perhaps matching TRBD1 (7 bases). This CDR3 region has 14 residues. V gave up 3 bases and J gave up 5 bases, with 14 bases separating them. Germline CDR1 reads LNHDA; CDR2 reads SQIVND (reference sequence). In DNA, the CDR3 is TGTGCCAGTAGTATCGGAGGGGGCCTAAACGAGCAGTACTTC. It is translated as CASSIGGGLNEQYF.

V usage is TRBV4-1 and J usage is TRBJ1-4; 7 nucleotides line up with TRBD1. The germline CDR1 and CDR2 sequences are MGHRA and YSYEKL. This CDR3 has 16 residues. The V and J ends lost 0 bases and 8 bases, in that order; junction bases with no gene match: 9. The CDR3 loop is CASSQDPGQRVEKLFF. The CDR3 DNA reads TGCGCCAGCAGCCAAGATCCGGGACAGAGAGTGGAAAAACTGTTTTTT.

The gene calls are TRBV9 and TRBJ1-3; D is perhaps TRBD1 (5 bases). This CDR3 is built from 15 residues. Germline lookup yields CDR1 SGDLS and CDR2 YYNGEE. The germline V and J ends were trimmed by 2 bases and 0 bases, with 9 bases remaining between them. CDR3 in amino acids: CASSVNGGSGNTIYF. CDR3 DNA sequence: TGTGCCAGCAGCGTGAACGGGGGCTCTGGAAACACCATATATTTT.

The chain recombines TRBV12-3 or TRBV12-4 with TRBJ2-2, with D possibly matching TRBD2 (5 bases). V shed 2 bases and J shed 6 bases, with 7 bases lying between them. CDR3 length: 13 amino acids. The CDR3, as DNA: TGTGCCAGCAGTTTACGGGGTGCCGGGGAGCTGTTTTTT. This gives the protein CASSLRGAGELFF.

The V gene is TRBV5-1, the J gene TRBJ2-6; D is unresolved. The length of the CDR3 is 15 residues. Germline V gene lookup returns CDR1 SGHRS and CDR2 YFSETQ. Trimming removed 1 base from V and 0 bases from J, with 5 bases in between. The CDR3: CASSLYNSGANVLTF. DNA of the CDR3: TGCGCCAGCAGCTTGTACAACTCTGGGGCCAACGTCCTGACTTTC.

This chain uses TRBV2 with TRBJ1-1, with TRBD1 matching over 7 bases. Trimming at V came to 5 bases and at J to 5 bases, leaving 2 bases not matched to a gene. The V gene's germline CDR1 is SNHLY and CDR2 FYNNEI. The CDR3 runs 12 residues. The CDR3: CASSPTGTEAFF. CDR3 DNA sequence: TGTGCCAGCAGTCCGACAGGGACTGAAGCTTTCTTT.